The 3 T cell receptor beta chains given below trace back to one sample, sequenced in a study of T cells expressing NK-cell markers. Each CDR3 protein gets one entry in TCRdb, which reprocessed the 5' RACE reads and gives no DNA. The table lists fewer than 550,000 distinct CDR3 sequences. The specimen sequenced was blood T cells: a sorted CD56 or NKG2C T cell subset, CD4+ or CD8+ T cells, or bulk PBMC T cells (not recorded which). These receptors were taken from a woman aged 45 to 65 in good health.

CDR3 residues: CASSLGENNEQFF. The chain uses TRBV6-5 and TRBJ2-1; TCRdb's assignment of TRBD1 cannot be checked, as there is no DNA. Germline CDR1 reads MNHEY; CDR2 reads SVGAGI. CDR3 length: 13 residues.

The V call is TRBV20-1, the J call TRBJ2-3; checking the TCRdb D call of TRBD1 is not possible without DNA. In germline, CDR1 is DFQATT, CDR2 SNEGSKA (reference sequence). CDR3 length equals 14 residues. Here the CDR3 reads CSANEGAWADTQYF.

V and J are TRBV11-2 and TRBJ2-3; TCRdb picks TRBD2, but there is no DNA to check that call. The CDR3 runs to 16 residues. Per germline, CDR1 SGHAT and CDR2 FQNNGV. The CDR3: CASSARWTSGRDTQYF. The complete variable domain, with remaining parts taken from reference TRBV11-2 and TRBJ2-3, reads EAGVAQSPRYKIIEKRQSVAFWCNPISGHATLYWYQQILGQGPKLLIQFQNNGVVDDSQLPKDRFSAERLKGVDSTLKIQPAKLEDSAVYLCASSARWTSGRDTQYFGPGTRLTVL.